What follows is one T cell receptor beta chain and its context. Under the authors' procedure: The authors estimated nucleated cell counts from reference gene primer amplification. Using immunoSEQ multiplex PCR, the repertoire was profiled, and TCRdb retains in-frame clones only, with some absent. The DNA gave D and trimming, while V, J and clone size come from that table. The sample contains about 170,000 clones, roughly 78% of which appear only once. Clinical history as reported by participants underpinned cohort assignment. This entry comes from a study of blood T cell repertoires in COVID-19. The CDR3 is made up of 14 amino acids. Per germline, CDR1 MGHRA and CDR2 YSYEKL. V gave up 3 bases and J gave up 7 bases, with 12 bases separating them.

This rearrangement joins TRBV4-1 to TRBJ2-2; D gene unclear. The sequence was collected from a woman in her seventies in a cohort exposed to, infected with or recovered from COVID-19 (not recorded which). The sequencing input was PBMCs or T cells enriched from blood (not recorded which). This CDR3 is CASSHAITGGELFF. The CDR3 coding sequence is TGCGCCAGCAGCCATGCCATCACGGGCGGGGAGCTGTTTTTT.